The 31 T cell receptor beta chains given below trace back to one sample, sequenced in a study of T-cell memory formation after mild COVID-19. TCRdb re-called the 5' RACE reads through MiXCR, storing one row per CDR3 protein. The sample yields about 270,000 distinct CDR3 sequences, roughly 15% seen once. The sequencing input was PBMCs or a T cell subset sorted from them (not recorded which). The receptors were sampled from a man in his late teens or twenties who had mild COVID-19 (a few samples of this study predate the infection). Cell type and time point are not known.

The chain is built from TRBV3-1 and TRBJ2-4; D is unclear. Germline-derived CDR1 and CDR2 are LGHDT and YNNKEL (reference sequence). This CDR3 is built from 11 residues. V lost 3 bases and J 5 bases, leaving 2 bases between the germline ends. CDR3 sequence (DNA): TGTGCCAGCAGCCAGGAAAACATTCAGTACTTC. It encodes CASSQENIQYF.

The rearrangement links TRBV5-1 to TRBJ2-3; D not resolved. Per the germline V gene, CDR1 is SGHRS and CDR2 is YFSETQ. The length of the CDR3 is 12 residues. Trimming removed 0 bases from V and 9 bases from J, with 8 bases in between. The CDR3 reads CASSLAETTQYF. The CDR3 bases are TGCGCCAGCAGCTTGGCCGAGACGACGCAGTATTTT.

The genes are TRBV29-1 and TRBJ1-2; no reliable D call. The V end was cut by 0 bases, the J end by 2 bases, with 7 bases between. Germline loops: CDR1 SQVTM, CDR2 ANQGSEA. There are 13 residues in the CDR3. CDR3 in DNA: TGCAGCGTTGAAGAGCTGGAAAACTATGGCTACACCTTC. Its translation: CSVEELENYGYTF.

This clonotype appeared a few times. The CDR3 DNA sequence: TGTGCCATCAGTGAGCTAGCGGGGGGAGAGACCCAGTACTTC. This encodes CAISELAGGETQYF. The rearrangement uses TRBV10-3 and TRBJ2-5; 11 bases align to TRBD2. The CDR3 totals 14 residues. Per germline, CDR1 ENHRY and CDR2 SYGVKD. Trimming at V came to 2 bases and at J to 4 bases, leaving 0 bases not matched to a gene.

The sample holds a few counts of this clonotype. V gene TRBV11-2 combines with J gene TRBJ2-3; weak D call: TRBD2 (5 bases). This CDR3 has 14 residues. The V end lost 1 base, the J end lost 6 bases, and 11 bases lay between the germline ends. The V gene's germline CDR1 is SGHAT and CDR2 FQNNGV. As DNA, the CDR3 is TGTGCCAGCAGCTTAGGGACCCAGCGGGATACGCAGTATTTT. Amino acid sequence: CASSLGTQRDTQYF.

The rearrangement uses TRBV5-1 and TRBJ2-1; D tentatively reads TRBD1 or TRBD2 (6 bases each). From germline, CDR1 is SGHRS and CDR2 YFSETQ. CDR3 length: 14 amino acids. The V gene lost 4 bases and the J gene lost 8 bases, with 16 bases spanning the gap. DNA of the CDR3: TGCGCCAGCAGCGGCAGGGGAGGTTTGGATGAGCAGTTCTTC. Translated: CASSGRGGLDEQFF.

This clonotype has more than one count but fewer than ten. This chain connects TRBV9 to TRBJ2-4, with D unclear. V lost 1 base to trimming and J lost 0 bases, with 8 bases between them. CDR1 is SGDLS and CDR2 is YYNGEE in the germline V gene. The CDR3 is made up of 15 amino acids. CDR3 protein: CASSVTALAKNIQYF. The CDR3 coding sequence is TGTGCCAGCAGCGTAACTGCGCTAGCCAAAAACATTCAGTACTTC.

The chain employs TRBV7-6 and TRBJ1-1; D gene unclear. The V gene's germline CDR1 is SGHVS and CDR2 FNYEAQ. Trimming left V 1 base short and J 3 bases short, with 12 bases between. CDR3 length equals 15 residues. CDR3 protein: CASSLERGGYTEAFF. CDR3 nucleotides: TGTGCCAGCAGCTTAGAACGCGGTGGGTACACTGAAGCTTTCTTT.

This chain links TRBV2 with TRBJ2-5, with D uncertain. The CDR3 runs 13 residues. V shed 2 bases and J shed 3 bases, with 7 bases lying between them. Per the germline V gene, CDR1 is SNHLY and CDR2 is FYNNEI. The CDR3 nucleotides read TGTGCCAGCAGTGAACAACCTGAAGAGACCCAGTACTTC. Its translation is CASSEQPEETQYF.

The chain uses TRBV12-3 or TRBV12-4 and TRBJ2-7; D could derive from TRBD1 or TRBD2 (5 bases each). The CDR3 is made up of 13 amino acids. The ends were cut back, 5 bases at V and 3 bases at J, with 11 bases in the middle. CDR3 in amino acids: CASSPGAGYEQYV. DNA of the CDR3: TGTGCCAGCAGTCCCGGGGCAGGCTACGAGCAGTACGTC.

This clonotype was counted only a few times. This rearrangement joins TRBV7-9 to TRBJ1-4; TRBD1 is a possible D gene (6 bases). The CDR3 length is 14 residues. Germline loops: CDR1 SEHNR, CDR2 FQNEAQ (reference sequence). Trimming left V 5 bases short and J 8 bases short, with 15 bases between. CDR3 DNA sequence: TGTGCCAGCAGCCCCGTGGGGGCAGGGGAAAAACTGTTTTTT. The encoded protein is CASSPVGAGEKLFF. Using reference TRBV7-9 and TRBJ1-4 for the parts outside the CDR3, the full variable domain is DTGVSQNPRHKITKRGQNVTFRCDPISEHNRLYWYRQTLGQGPEFLTYFQNEAQLEKSRLLSDRFSAERPKGSFSTLEIQRTEQGDSAMYLCASSPVGAGEKLFFGSGTQLSVL.

The V gene is TRBV5-1, the J gene TRBJ1-5, with 9 positions matching TRBD1. V shed 4 bases and J 6 bases; nucleotides not matched to a gene: 5. CDR1 SGHRS and CDR2 YFSETQ come from the germline V gene. The CDR3 is made up of 14 amino acids. The CDR3 DNA reads TGCGCCAGCAGCCCGGGACAGGGAGGTCAGCCCCAGCATTTT. Amino acids: CASSPGQGGQPQHF.

This clonotype was detected ten times or more. The chain recombines TRBV5-1 with TRBJ2-6; D assignment may be TRBD1 or TRBD2 (5 bases each). Trimming removed 5 bases at V and 0 bases at J, with 12 bases between. Germline-derived CDR1 and CDR2 are SGHRS and YFSETQ. The CDR3 extends over 16 amino acids. CDR3 loop: CASRSGTASGANVLTF. The CDR3 DNA follows: TGCGCCAGCAGATCCGGGACGGCCTCTGGGGCCAACGTCCTGACTTTC. Looking up the rest from reference TRBV5-1 and TRBJ2-6 gives the full variable domain: KAGVTQTPRYLIKTRGQQVTLSCSPISGHRSVSWYQQTPGQGLQFLFEYFSETQRNKGNFPGRFSGRQFSNSRSEMNVSTLELGDSALYLCASRSGTASGANVLTFGAGSRLTVL.

The chain has TRBV6-2 or TRBV6-3 and TRBJ2-7, with unresolved D. Trimming took 6 bases from V and 4 from J, leaving 10 bases between them. There are 12 residues in the CDR3. CDR1 MNHEY and CDR2 SVGEGT come from the germline V gene. CDR3 DNA: TGTGCCAGCAGGCGTGGCGGTTACGAGCAGTACGTC. Its translation is CASRRGGYEQYV.

This clonotype turned up a few times. The chain uses TRBV7-8 and TRBJ2-5, with D hard to call. The CDR3 spans 14 residues. V lost 5 bases and J lost 5, with 15 bases in between. Germline V gene sequence: CDR1 SGHVS, CDR2 FQNEAQ. CDR3 region: CASSPRWAGETQYF. CDR3 DNA: TGTGCCAGCAGCCCCAGATGGGCCGGGGAGACCCAGTACTTC.

This clonotype turned up a few times. The chain joins TRBV6-2 or TRBV6-3 to TRBJ1-5; D not resolved. Per germline, CDR1 MNHEY and CDR2 SVGEGT. The V end lost 2 bases, the J end lost 6 bases, and 8 bases lay between the germline ends. This CDR3 spans 13 amino acids. This CDR3 reads CASSYRWAQPQHF. CDR3 nucleotides: TGTGCCAGCAGTTACCGGTGGGCTCAGCCCCAGCATTTT.

The genes are TRBV6-2 or TRBV6-3 and TRBJ1-1; D unresolved. V lost 0 bases and J 3 bases, leaving 5 bases between the germline ends. The CDR3 length is 13 residues. Germline CDR1 reads MNHEY; CDR2 reads SVGEGT. CDR3 sequence reads: CASSYSRYTEAFF. CDR3 bases: TGTGCCAGCAGTTACTCCCGGTACACTGAAGCTTTCTTT.

The rearrangement links TRBV5-1 to TRBJ2-2, with D tentatively TRBD1 (6 bases). Trimming cost V 3 bases and J 5 bases, with 17 bases left between them. This CDR3 is built from 16 residues. Germline loops: CDR1 SGHRS, CDR2 YFSETQ. The CDR3 reads CASSSPPGHPTGELFF. In DNA, the CDR3 is TGCGCCAGCAGCTCCCCCCCGGGACATCCGACCGGGGAGCTGTTTTTT.

This clonotype was seen only a few times. V usage is TRBV18 and J usage is TRBJ2-5, with TRBD2 as a possible D gene (5 bases). Germline V gene lookup returns CDR1 KGHSH and CDR2 LQKENI. CDR3 length: 12 amino acids. V shed 4 bases and J shed 7 bases, with 10 bases lying between them. In DNA, the CDR3 is TGTGCCAGCTCACATCCAGAGGGGACCCAGTACTTC. Amino acid sequence: CASSHPEGTQYF.

Only a few counts were recorded for this clonotype. The chain couples TRBV4-1 to TRBJ2-1, with 7 nucleotides matching TRBD2. The CDR3 is made up of 16 amino acids. With V trimmed by 2 bases and J by 0 bases, 4 bases remained unmatched. Germline V gene lookup returns CDR1 MGHRA and CDR2 YSYEKL. The CDR3 coding sequence is TGCGCCAGCAGCCAACCGGGGAGGGACTCCTACAATGAGCAGTTCTTC. This codes for CASSQPGRDSYNEQFF.

The chain carries TRBV9 and TRBJ1-1; tentative D call: TRBD1 (5 bases). V was clipped by 7 bases and J by 0 bases, with 19 bases between them. In germline, CDR1 is SGDLS, CDR2 YYNGEE. The CDR3 is 16 amino acids. CDR3 coding DNA: TGTGCCAGCCATGGGGGGGTAGGGCCAATGAACACTGAAGCTTTCTTT. It translates to CASHGGVGPMNTEAFF. Full variable domain (missing parts from reference TRBV9 and TRBJ1-1): DSGVTQTPKHLITATGQRVTLRCSPRSGDLSVYWYQQSLDQGLQFLIQYYNGEERAKGNILERFSAQQFPDLHSELNLSSLELGDSALYFCASHGGVGPMNTEAFFGQGTRLTVV.

This clonotype was seen a few times. V gene TRBV6-1 combines with J gene TRBJ2-3, with TRBD2 matching over 9 bases. The CDR3 is 15 residues long. The V gene end was trimmed by 8 bases and the J gene end by 3 bases; junction bases not matched to a gene: 9. Germline CDR1 reads MNHNS; CDR2 reads SASEGT. The CDR3 DNA is TGTGCCAGCCCTCTCGCGGGGGGGGGGACAGATACGCAGTATTTT. Protein sequence: CASPLAGGGTDTQYF.

The rearrangement uses TRBV2 and TRBJ2-5; D remains ambiguous. Germline V gives CDR1 SNHLY, CDR2 FYNNEI. V lost 6 bases and J lost 4, with 12 bases in between. The CDR3 has 13 amino acids. In DNA form, the CDR3 reads TGTGCCAGCAGCGTCGGGCCGATAGAGACCCAGTACTTC. This translates into CASSVGPIETQYF.

The rearrangement links TRBV5-1 to TRBJ1-5; the D gene is possibly TRBD1 (6 bases). CDR1 is SGHRS and CDR2 is YFSETQ in the germline V gene. V was shortened by 4 bases and J by 7 bases, with 15 bases between the two germline ends. The CDR3 is made up of 14 amino acids. The CDR3 is CASSPKGGEQPQHF. The CDR3 nucleotides are TGCGCCAGCAGCCCCAAAGGGGGAGAACAGCCCCAGCATTTT.

This clonotype was counted only a few times. This chain connects TRBV6-5 to TRBJ2-1, with TRBD2 identical over 7 bases. The CDR3 totals 15 residues. Germline V gene lookup returns CDR1 MNHEY and CDR2 SVGAGI. Germline trimming cut 0 bases from V and 6 bases from J; bases unmatched to any gene: 5. CDR3 bases: TGTGCCAGCAGTTACTCGGCGGGGGACGTCAATGAGCAGTTCTTC. Translation: CASSYSAGDVNEQFF.

This clonotype was counted at least ten times. The chain combines TRBV7-6 with TRBJ2-1; the D call may be TRBD1 or TRBD2 (7 bases each). The ends were cut back, 5 bases at V and 3 bases at J, with 17 bases in the middle. CDR1 is SGHVS, CDR2 FNYEAQ, per germline. This CDR3 spans 16 amino acids. CDR3 sequence reads: CASSPSTGDYYNEQFF. CDR3 DNA sequence: TGTGCCAGCAGCCCGAGCACAGGGGACTACTACAATGAGCAGTTCTTC. Filled out from reference TRBV7-6 and TRBJ2-1, the complete variable domain reads GAGVSQSPRYKVTKRGQDVALRCDPISGHVSLYWYRQALGQGPEFLTYFNYEAQQDKSGLPNDRFSAERPEGSISTLTIQRTEQRDSAMYRCASSPSTGDYYNEQFFGPGTRLTVL.

This clonotype was found a few times. The chain joins TRBV6-5 to TRBJ2-7; possible D gene TRBD2, 6 bases. Germline CDR1 and CDR2: MNHEY and SVGAGI. Trimming removed 5 bases from V and 0 bases from J, with 14 bases in between. This CDR3 has 15 residues. The DNA of the CDR3 is TGTGCCAGCAGTCGCGGGGTCGGAGTCTCCTACGAGCAGTACTTC. As protein: CASSRGVGVSYEQYF.

This clonotype was seen repeatedly, ten times or more. This sequence joins TRBV12-3 or TRBV12-4 and TRBJ2-5; D remains ambiguous. The CDR3 loop spans 12 amino acids. Trimming took off 6 bases at V and 3 bases at J, with 8 bases between the two ends. In DNA form, the CDR3 reads TGTGCCAGCAGCCGAGAGGAAGAGACCCAGTACTTC. It translates to CASSREEETQYF.

This clonotype has only a few counts. The rearrangement links TRBV5-8 to TRBJ2-1, with TRBD2 matching over 9 bases. Germline V gene lookup returns CDR1 SGHTS and CDR2 YDEGEE. The junction had 17 bases not matched to a gene; V was cut back by 10 bases and J by 12 bases. CDR3 length: 14 residues. CDR3 nucleotides: TGTGCCGACAGCCCCACTAGCGGGCCGGGGCGGCAGTTCTTC. This gives the protein CADSPTSGPGRQFF. The whole variable domain, filled in from reference TRBV5-8 and TRBJ2-1, reads EAGVTQSPTHLIKTRGQQATLRCSPISGHTSVYWYQQALGLGLQFLLWYDEGEERNRGNFPPRFSGRQFPNYSSELNVNALELEDSALYLCADSPTSGPGRQFFGPGTRLTVL.

V gene TRBV5-6 combines with J gene TRBJ2-7, with no clear D. The CDR3 is made up of 15 amino acids. Germline V lookup: CDR1 SGHDT, CDR2 YYEEEE. Trimming took 0 bases from V and 3 from J, leaving 13 bases between them. The CDR3 protein is CASSLAADHHYEQYV. The CDR3 DNA sequence: TGTGCCAGCAGCTTGGCTGCAGACCACCACTACGAGCAGTACGTC.

In this sample, this clonotype turned up a few times. The V and J genes are TRBV12-3 or TRBV12-4 and TRBJ1-5, with 8 bases identical to TRBD1. V was clipped by 5 bases and J by 4 bases; unmatched bases: 13. The CDR3 has 17 residues. The CDR3 nucleotides are TGTGCCAGCAGTAACTCTCCACCAAACAGGGGGAATCAGCCCCAGCATTTT. As protein: CASSNSPPNRGNQPQHF.